The present TCR beta chain was sequenced within a study of T cells in Graves' hyperthyroidism and ophthalmopathy. Regions amplified from RNA transcripts were the TCR beta CDR3 regions. First-round RT-PCR of the TCR CDR3 relied on the HTBI primer set. Each CDR3 protein is one row after TCRdb ran MiXCR on the multiplex PCR reads. The sample lists around 570,000 distinct CDR3 sequences; just under 20% were seen once. With respect to this clonotype: The antigen remains unidentified.

The study, taken as a whole, reports: Ophthalmopathy onset followed model prediction by a median roughly 6 months.

Germline V gene sequence: CDR1 MNHNS, CDR2 SASEGT. This CDR3 contains 13 residues. V lost 6 bases, J lost 2 bases, and 9 bases lay in between. This chain connects TRBV6-1 to TRBJ2-3; tentatively, D is TRBD2 (5 bases). What was sequenced was blood. The receptor was isolated from a man aged 40-49 years with Graves' ophthalmopathy. This CDR3 reads CASRDSVTDTQYF. For the CDR3, the DNA is TGTGCCAGCAGGGACTCGGTCACAGATACGCAGTATTTT.